These T cell receptor beta chains were read from a single sample in a study of control samples from healthy donors and cancer patients. Here immunoSEQ multiplex PCR was the method, and the copy in TCRdb shows in-frame clones only, minus some. The data show some 180,000 clones, and the top ten clones hold roughly 2.2%. Sequencing was performed on blood. Source of these receptors: a woman in her thirties in good health. Both conserved end residues are part of each CDR3. Each record gives: V gene, D gene, J gene, CDR3 protein, CDR3 DNA. The D gene is left open where the match is weak.

V: TRBV6-2/TRBV6-3; D: NA; J: TRBJ1-5; CDR3: CASSYGATSAPQHF; DNA: TGTGCCAGCAGTTATGGGGCGACCTCTGCGCCCCAGCATTTT
V: TRBV11-2; D: NA; J: TRBJ2-3; CDR3: CASSLLVSDTQYF; DNA: TGTGCCAGCAGCTTATTGGTGTCAGATACGCAGTATTTT
V: TRBV6-2/TRBV6-3; D: TRBD1; J: TRBJ1-5; CDR3: CASSLPGTGNQPQHF; DNA: TGTGCCAGCAGTCTACCCGGGACAGGCAATCAGCCCCAGCATTTT
V: TRBV19; D: NA; J: TRBJ1-5; CDR3: CASNYFSNQPQHF; DNA: TGTGCCAGTAACTACTTTAGCAATCAGCCCCAGCATTTT
V: TRBV20-1; D: NA; J: TRBJ1-1; CDR3: CSLEENTEAFF; DNA: TGCAGCCTAGAAGAGAACACTGAAGCTTTCTTT
V: TRBV11-2; D: TRBD1; J: TRBJ2-7; CDR3: CASSQLPTGFSYEQYF; DNA: TGTGCCAGCAGCCAACTCCCGACAGGGTTCTCCTACGAGCAGTACTTC
V: TRBV2; D: NA; J: TRBJ2-3; CDR3: CASPQAEYTDTQYF; DNA: TGTGCCAGCCCTCAGGCGGAGTACACAGATACGCAGTATTTT
V: TRBV19; D: TRBD1; J: TRBJ1-5; CDR3: CASQGAGGADQPQHF; DNA: TGTGCCAGTCAGGGGGCAGGGGGCGCGGATCAGCCCCAGCATTTT
V: TRBV6-2/TRBV6-3; D: NA; J: TRBJ2-1; CDR3: CASSQINEQFF; DNA: TGTGCCAGCAGTCAGATAAATGAGCAGTTCTTC
V: TRBV12-3/TRBV12-4; D: NA; J: TRBJ2-7; CDR3: CASSPVNYEQYF; DNA: TGTGCCAGCAGTCCGGTGAACTACGAGCAGTACTTC
V: TRBV2; D: NA; J: TRBJ1-5; CDR3: CASSEALWRAGRDQPQHF; DNA: TGTGCCAGCAGTGAAGCACTCTGGAGGGCAGGGCGAGATCAGCCCCAGCATTTT
V: TRBV7-9; D: NA; J: TRBJ1-3; CDR3: CASSLVLGNTIYF; DNA: TGTGCCAGCAGCTTAGTTCTCGGAAACACCATATATTTT
V: TRBV4-1; D: NA; J: TRBJ2-2; CDR3: CASSQAGELFF; DNA: TGCGCCAGCAGCCAAGCTGGGGAGCTGTTTTTT
V: TRBV6-2/TRBV6-3; D: NA; J: TRBJ1-1; CDR3: CASSYSNTHTEAFF; DNA: TGTGCCAGCAGTTACTCGAACACTCACACTGAAGCTTTCTTT
V: TRBV7-2; D: NA; J: TRBJ2-2; CDR3: CASSLVGGGGANTGELFF; DNA: TGTGCCAGCAGCTTAGTGGGGGGCGGGGGAGCGAACACCGGGGAGCTGTTTTTT
V: TRBV19; D: TRBD2; J: TRBJ2-1; CDR3: CASSMGVAGPHEQFF; DNA: TGTGCCAGTAGTATGGGGGTAGCGGGGCCCCATGAGCAGTTCTTC
V: TRBV6-1; D: NA; J: TRBJ2-1; CDR3: CASSDHTGQIYNEQFF; DNA: TGTGCCAGCAGTGATCACACAGGGCAAATCTACAATGAGCAGTTCTTC
V: TRBV21-1; D: NA; J: TRBJ1-5; CDR3: CASSTNPDKNSYSNQPQHF; DNA: TGTGCCAGCAGCACTAACCCGGACAAGAATTCTTATAGCAATCAGCCCCAGCATTTT
V: TRBV9; D: TRBD1; J: TRBJ1-1; CDR3: CASSPRDQGGTEAFF; DNA: TGTGCCAGCAGCCCCCGGGACCAGGGGGGAACTGAAGCTTTCTTT
V: TRBV23-1; D: NA; J: TRBJ1-5; CDR3: CASSQGGQQPQHF; DNA: TGCGCCAGCAGTCAGGGGGGGCAACAGCCCCAGCATTTT
V: TRBV2; D: NA; J: TRBJ1-1; CDR3: CASSGGVATEAFF; DNA: TGTGCCAGCAGTGGGGGGGTGGCCACTGAAGCTTTCTTT
V: TRBV6-1; D: TRBD1; J: TRBJ2-7; CDR3: CASSEAGTGGSYEQYF; DNA: TGTGCCAGCAGTGAAGCGGGGACAGGGGGGTCCTACGAGCAGTACTTC
V: TRBV5-6; D: NA; J: TRBJ2-6; CDR3: CASSLWSRVAGANVLTF; DNA: TGTGCCAGCAGCTTGTGGTCCAGGGTTGCTGGGGCCAACGTCCTGACTTTC
V: TRBV7-8; D: NA; J: TRBJ1-1; CDR3: CASSSLPGANTEAFF; DNA: TGTGCCAGCAGCTCTCTACCGGGGGCGAACACTGAAGCTTTCTTT
V: TRBV7-9; D: TRBD1; J: TRBJ1-4; CDR3: CASNRGQDEGLREKLFF; DNA: TGTGCCAGCAACCGGGGACAGGACGAAGGTCTGAGGGAAAAACTGTTTTTT
V: TRBV14; D: NA; J: TRBJ1-6; CDR3: CASSPQNSPLHF; DNA: TGTGCCAGCAGCCCCCAGAATTCACCCCTCCACTTT
V: TRBV6-5; D: TRBD1; J: TRBJ1-5; CDR3: CASSRTPRGNQPQHF; DNA: TGTGCCAGCAGTCGGACCCCCAGGGGGAATCAGCCCCAGCATTTT
V: TRBV5-1; D: TRBD1; J: TRBJ1-2; CDR3: CASSVAIGQGAGGYTF; DNA: TGCGCCAGCAGCGTCGCGATCGGACAGGGGGCAGGTGGCTACACCTTC
V: TRBV5-1; D: NA; J: TRBJ1-3; CDR3: CASSLDTGSVRNTIYF; DNA: TGCGCCAGCAGCTTGGATACGGGTAGCGTTAGAAACACCATATATTTT
V: TRBV28; D: NA; J: TRBJ1-1; CDR3: CASITDMNTEAFF; DNA: TGTGCCAGCATCACAGACATGAACACTGAAGCTTTCTTT
V: TRBV11-2; D: TRBD1; J: TRBJ1-1; CDR3: CASSAGQGGTEAFF; DNA: TGTGCCAGCAGCGCTGGACAGGGAGGAACTGAAGCTTTCTTT
V: TRBV19; D: TRBD1; J: TRBJ1-5; CDR3: CATSPYGQGKDQPQHF; DNA: TGTGCCACCTCGCCTTACGGACAGGGGAAAGATCAGCCCCAGCATTTT
V: TRBV5-1; D: TRBD2; J: TRBJ2-1; CDR3: CASSLGLAGGEQFF; DNA: TGCGCCAGCAGCTTGGGGCTAGCGGGGGGTGAGCAGTTCTTC
V: TRBV2; D: NA; J: TRBJ2-2; CDR3: CASSTKPSYGELFF; DNA: TGTGCCAGCAGTACCAAACCTAGCTACGGGGAGCTGTTTTTT
V: TRBV7-9; D: TRBD2; J: TRBJ2-5; CDR3: CASSFRGGGRETQYF; DNA: TGTGCCAGCAGCTTCCGTGGCGGGGGTCGAGAGACCCAGTACTTC
V: TRBV18; D: NA; J: TRBJ1-5; CDR3: CASSQDMSLGNQPQHF; DNA: TGTGCCAGCTCCCAGGACATGTCACTCGGCAATCAGCCCCAGCATTTT
V: TRBV28; D: NA; J: TRBJ2-5; CDR3: CASSGLGHTQETQYF; DNA: TGTGCCAGCAGTGGGCTTGGGCATACTCAAGAGACCCAGTACTTC
V: TRBV7-2; D: TRBD1; J: TRBJ1-1; CDR3: CASSYDRGQREAFF; DNA: TGTGCCAGCAGCTATGACAGGGGGCAAAGGGAAGCTTTCTTT
V: TRBV27; D: NA; J: TRBJ2-1; CDR3: CASSLNGRGRSSYNEQFF; DNA: TGTGCCAGCAGTTTAAACGGAAGGGGGAGGAGCTCCTACAATGAGCAGTTCTTC
V: TRBV7-2; D: TRBD2; J: TRBJ2-1; CDR3: CATGGLAGEINEQFF; DNA: TGTGCCACCGGGGGGCTAGCGGGGGAAATCAATGAGCAGTTCTTC
V: TRBV18; D: NA; J: TRBJ1-4; CDR3: CASSRRQATNEKLFF; DNA: TGTGCCAGCTCACGCCGACAGGCAACTAATGAAAAACTGTTTTTT
V: TRBV5-4; D: NA; J: TRBJ1-1; CDR3: CASSEPGHQNTEAFF; DNA: TGTGCCAGCAGTGAACCGGGACACCAGAACACTGAAGCTTTCTTT
V: TRBV4-1; D: NA; J: TRBJ2-5; CDR3: CASSQGAQEETQYF; DNA: TGCGCCAGCAGCCAAGGGGCTCAGGAGGAGACCCAGTACTTC
V: TRBV18; D: TRBD1; J: TRBJ2-7; CDR3: CASSPPGQYYEQYF; DNA: TGTGCCAGCTCACCACCGGGACAGTACTACGAGCAGTACTTC
V: TRBV11-2; D: NA; J: TRBJ1-3; CDR3: CASSLEVGDYSGNTIYF; DNA: TGTGCCAGCAGCTTAGAAGTCGGAGACTACTCTGGAAACACCATATATTTT
V: TRBV7-2; D: NA; J: TRBJ2-1; CDR3: CASSLGTNPYNEQFF; DNA: TGTGCCAGCAGCTTGGGGACAAACCCTTACAATGAGCAGTTCTTC
V: TRBV27; D: NA; J: TRBJ2-2; CDR3: CAAMGTGSGELFF; DNA: TGTGCGGCCATGGGAACCGGAAGCGGGGAGCTGTTTTTT
V: TRBV5-1; D: NA; J: TRBJ2-1; CDR3: CASSLAEWGYEQFF; DNA: TGCGCCAGCAGCTTGGCGGAGTGGGGCTATGAGCAGTTCTTC
V: TRBV7-9; D: NA; J: TRBJ1-1; CDR3: CASRPQGYTEAFF; DNA: TGTGCCAGCAGACCACAGGGTTACACTGAAGCTTTCTTT
V: TRBV20-1; D: NA; J: TRBJ2-1; CDR3: CSASSIASRSYNEQFF; DNA: TGCAGTGCTAGTAGCATCGCGAGCCGATCCTACAATGAGCAGTTCTTC
V: TRBV19; D: NA; J: TRBJ1-2; CDR3: CASREDRTLGGYTF; DNA: TGTGCCAGTAGGGAAGACAGGACCCTCGGTGGCTACACCTTC
V: TRBV19; D: NA; J: TRBJ1-1; CDR3: CASSMSFGRPNTEAFF; DNA: TGTGCCAGTAGTATGTCATTTGGTAGACCGAACACTGAAGCTTTCTTT